This T cell receptor (beta chain) comes out of a study of blood T cell repertoires in COVID-19 (dated by TCRdb to 2018 to 2021). In the study overall: Collaborator samples came from the United States, Italy and Spain and covered acute and convalescent phases of COVID-19. The sample metadata nearly always contained a de-identified subject ID, COVID-19 status, age in years and sex. The samples were drawn from the first 160 participants of the ongoing ImmuneRACE study and from 950 to 1,500 subjects provided by 6 global collaborators. HLA class I and class II types, where available, came from metadata supplied by the sample provider rather than from assay-based typing. Deeply sampled blood TCRbeta repertoires from subjects exposed to, actively infected with, or recovered from COVID-19 were included in the dataset. The repertoires were released in a freely available public database meant as a resource for research on the immune response to SARS-CoV-2. The prospective study material was composed of cDNA or gDNA derived from T cells, B-cell-depleted T cells, or PBMCs.

TCRbeta CDR3 regions were amplified from genomic DNA by means of the immunoSEQ Assay, a bias-controlled multiplex PCR. In the authors' own workflow: Within the assay, amplification of reference gene primers was used to estimate how many nucleated cells each sample contained. To quantify the absolute abundance of each unique TCRbeta CDR3 rearrangement, sequence reads were collapsed and filtered. For each sample, productive Simpson clonality was calculated as the square root of Simpson's diversity index across productive rearrangements. TCRdb's version of the immuneACCESS table is confined to in-frame rearrangements and falls short of the full clone set. An unresolved V gene accounts for under half of the shortfall where checked; the remainder is of unknown origin. The V and J calls and clone size come from that table; D and trimming were worked out from the DNA. This sample holds some 87,000 clones; over 75% were observed only once. Approximately 13% of the sample lies in the top ten.

Results and caveats for the whole study, not just this receptor: Clinical and demographic metadata were provided uncurated, with the amount varying by source and participant.

The CDR3 runs 14 residues from the cysteine to the phenylalanine. Just CDR3 DNA is preserved here, 42 bases in frame from base 1. The junction carries 12 bases between V and J, which are trimmed by 1 base and 5 bases respectively. Taken from the germline V gene, the CDR1 and CDR2 loops are SGHVS and FNYEAQ. Each collaborating institution followed its own protocols to collect whole blood in K2EDTA tubes. For TCRbeta analysis, collaborator samples were shipped as frozen whole blood, as isolated PBMCs, or as DNA extracted from either sample type. Note on this clone: Its specific antigen is unknown. No per-base quality is available; no much larger clone lies one base away.

The TCR originated in a human donor in a cohort sampled during active COVID-19. The chain uses TRBV7-6 and TRBJ2-7; TRBD1 is a possible D gene, resting on 5 matching bases. Source material: peripheral blood. The nucleotide sequence reads as follows: TGTGCCAGCAGCTTAGTACCCAGGGCCCACGAGCAGTACTTC. The resulting protein is CASSLVPRAHEQYF.